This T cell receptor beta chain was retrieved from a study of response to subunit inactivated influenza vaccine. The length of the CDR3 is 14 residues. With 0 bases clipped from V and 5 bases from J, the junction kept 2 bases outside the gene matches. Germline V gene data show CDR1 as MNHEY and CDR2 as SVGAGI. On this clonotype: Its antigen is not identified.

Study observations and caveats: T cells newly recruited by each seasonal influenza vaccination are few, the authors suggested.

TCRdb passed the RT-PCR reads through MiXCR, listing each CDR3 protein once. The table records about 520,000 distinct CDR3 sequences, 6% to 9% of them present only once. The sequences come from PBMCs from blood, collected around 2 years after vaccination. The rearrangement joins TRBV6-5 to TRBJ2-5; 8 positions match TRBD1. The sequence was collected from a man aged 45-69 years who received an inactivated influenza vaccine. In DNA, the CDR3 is TGTGCCAGCAGTTACTCGTACAGGGGGGAGACCCAGTACTTC. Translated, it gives CASSYSYRGETQYF.